This T cell receptor (beta chain) is from a study of long-term antiretroviral therapy in people with HIV. Across the study: The 2015 immediate-ART recommendation came about a decade after the earliest samples.

Of note for this clone: The antigen is unknown.

With V trimmed by 6 bases and J by 4 bases, 4 bases remained unmatched. This CDR3 is built from 13 residues. Germline-derived CDR1 and CDR2 are MGHDK and SYGVNS. Researchers report immunoSEQ v3.0 was run at survey level. Per-sample targets for sequencing were about 35,000-55,000 T-cell genomes. Libraries were prepared by immunoSEQ multiplex PCR; TCRdb keeps only in-frame clonotypes and omits some of them. The sample lists 35,000 to 40,000 clones, 80% to 90% seen once, with more than 9% in the top ten. Study conclusions and caveats: Diversity went up after ART and still fell short of transplant donor controls. Controls showed broader CDR3 length ranges than did the HIV repertoires.

Specimen: unsorted PBMCs, collected 2.2 years after starting antiretroviral therapy. V is TRBV25-1 and J is TRBJ1-2, with 8 bases identical to TRBD1. The sequence derives from a man aged 18 to 29 with HIV. CDR3 amino acids: CASRTGQGYGYTF. In DNA, the CDR3 is TGTGCCAGCAGGACAGGACAGGGCTATGGCTACACCTTC.